A single sample is the source of the 26 T cell receptor beta chains below, sequenced in a study of response to subunit inactivated influenza vaccine. Each CDR3 protein is one row after TCRdb ran MiXCR on the RT-PCR reads. The sample lists roughly 170,000 distinct CDR3 sequences, approximately 9.2% occurring once. The sequences come from non-naive T cells sorted from PBMCs, collected on the day of vaccination. The receptor source for this set is a man between 50 and 59 years old who received an inactivated influenza vaccine.

This clonotype has ten or more counts. The chain joins TRBV20-1 to TRBJ2-1, with a possible D match to TRBD2 (6 bases). Germline CDR1 DFQATT, CDR2 SNEGSKA (reference sequence). The CDR3 contains 14 residues. Trimming stripped 6 bases from V and 0 bases from J, with 12 bases between. The DNA of the CDR3 is TGCAGTGCGCGGGACTTGAGCTCCTACAATGAGCAGTTCTTC. It is translated as CSARDLSSYNEQFF.

The rearrangement links TRBV28 to TRBJ1-1, with a possible D match to TRBD1 (6 bases). CDR1 MDHEN and CDR2 SYDVKM come from the germline V gene. There are 15 residues in the CDR3. The V gene lost 6 bases and the J gene lost 9 bases, with 23 bases spanning the gap. The CDR3 nucleotides are TGTGCCAGCAGCCCTCTAAATCTACAGGGACCGAAAGCTTTCTTT. It translates to CASSPLNLQGPKAFF.

The chain links TRBV6-2 or TRBV6-3 to TRBJ1-5, with unresolved D. Germline loops: CDR1 MNHEY, CDR2 SVGEGT. V shed 0 bases and J shed 7 bases, with 7 bases lying between them. The CDR3 length is 13 residues. The CDR3 DNA follows: TGTGCCAGCAGTTACTCCCAGTCCCAGCCCCAGCATTTT. Its translation: CASSYSQSQPQHF.

This clonotype occurred many times. V usage is TRBV18 and J usage is TRBJ2-2; 7 bases fit TRBD1. The V gene's germline CDR1 is KGHSH and CDR2 LQKENI. V dropped 8 bases and J dropped 4; count of bases not matched to a gene: 7. The CDR3 length is 14 residues. CDR3 nucleotide sequence: TGTGCCAGCAGCCCTCGACAGGGCACCGGGGAGCTGTTTTTT. This translates into CASSPRQGTGELFF.

Many counts were recorded for this clonotype. The chain has TRBV11-2 and TRBJ2-7, with D perhaps matching TRBD2 (6 bases). Per the germline V gene, CDR1 is SGHAT and CDR2 is FQNNGV. Trimming removed 5 bases at V and 2 bases at J, with 19 bases between. This CDR3 is 16 amino acids long. The CDR3: CASSDTGGGKPYEQYF. In DNA form, the CDR3 reads TGTGCCAGCAGCGATACCGGGGGAGGAAAACCCTACGAGCAGTACTTC.

This clonotype turned up a few times. The chain is built from TRBV7-8 and TRBJ2-7, with 10 positions matching TRBD1. CDR1 SGHVS and CDR2 FQNEAQ come from the germline V gene. The CDR3 is made up of 15 amino acids. V gave up 1 base and J gave up 7 bases; unmatched junction bases: 7. The DNA of the CDR3 is TGTGCCAGCAGCTTAGGGGACAGGGGAAGTTCGGAGCAGTACTTC. The encoded protein is CASSLGDRGSSEQYF.

The chain links TRBV5-4 to TRBJ1-1, with D unclear. V lost 4 bases to trimming and J lost 3 bases, with 7 bases between them. CDR1 and CDR2 (germline): SGHNT, YYREEE (reference sequence). The CDR3 consists of 12 residues. The CDR3 region is CASSAWDTEAFF. CDR3 bases: TGTGCCAGCAGCGCATGGGACACTGAAGCTTTCTTT.

The J gene is TRBJ1-4, the V gene TRBV7-2; possibly TRBD1 for D (6 bases). Per the germline V gene, CDR1 is SGHTA and CDR2 is FQGNSA. The ends were cut back, 7 bases at V and 8 bases at J, with 17 bases in the middle. The CDR3 runs 14 residues. CDR3 coding DNA: TGTGCCAGCACCCCGGGGGCATTTGGGGAAAAACTGTTTTTT. Protein sequence: CASTPGAFGEKLFF.

The J gene is TRBJ1-1, the V gene TRBV6-1; D uncertain. The CDR3 is 14 residues long. V was clipped by 8 bases and J by 1 base, with 14 bases between them. Germline V gene lookup returns CDR1 MNHNS and CDR2 SASEGT. CDR3: CASSSIGGNTEAFF. The CDR3 nucleotides are TGTGCCAGCTCCTCCATCGGAGGGAACACTGAAGCTTTCTTT.

This clonotype was observed a few times. This sequence joins TRBV2 and TRBJ2-5; 14 bases match TRBD2. V was pared by 6 bases and J by 2 bases, with 5 bases of the junction left unmatched. The CDR3 consists of 16 residues. Germline CDR1 reads SNHLY; CDR2 reads FYNNEI. The DNA of the CDR3 is TGTGCCAGCAGGGGACTAGCGGGAGTCGGGCAAGAGACCCAGTACTTC. Translated: CASRGLAGVGQETQYF.

The sample holds a few counts of this clonotype. The chain couples TRBV6-1 to TRBJ2-5; TRBD2 agrees at 14 bases. J was trimmed by 1 base and V by 2 bases; bases with no gene match: 6. CDR3 size: 18 residues. The V gene's germline CDR1 is MNHNS and CDR2 SASEGT. CDR3 bases: TGTGCCAGCAGTGAACGCGGGACTAGCGGGGGATCCCAAGAGACCCAGTACTTC. Its protein product is CASSERGTSGGSQETQYF.

A word on this clonotype: Since the CDR3 does not end with the conserved phenylalanine or tryptophan, this likely comes from a read error. This chain connects TRBV9 to TRBJ2-1; D ambiguous. Germline V gene lookup returns CDR1 SGDLS and CDR2 YYNGEE. CDR3 length: 15 residues. The CDR3 sequence: CAISVAGGSYNEQFL. As DNA, the CDR3 is TGTGCCATCAGCGTAGCTGGCGGTTCGTACAATGAGCAGTTCCTC.

This clonotype was seen only once. This chain connects TRBV7-6 to TRBJ2-3; the D is unclear. Germline CDR1 SGHVS, CDR2 FNYEAQ. The CDR3 sequence is 18 residues long. The germline V and J ends were trimmed by 5 bases and 0 bases, with 21 bases remaining between them. CDR3 in amino acids: CASSQPEVRRSSTDTQYF. The CDR3 DNA is TGTGCCAGCAGCCAACCCGAAGTTCGGCGTTCTAGCACAGATACGCAGTATTTT.

In its sample, this clonotype was seen many times. This chain links TRBV5-1 with TRBJ2-2, with 10 nucleotides matching TRBD2. The junction had 9 bases not matched to a gene; V was cut back by 4 bases and J by 6 bases. Per germline, CDR1 SGHRS and CDR2 YFSETQ. This CDR3 spans 16 amino acids. In DNA, the CDR3 is TGCGCCAGCAGCAAAAGGTCCCTAGCGGGAGCCGGGGAGCTGTTTTTT. This encodes CASSKRSLAGAGELFF.

This clonotype was picked up many times. The chain carries TRBV12-3 or TRBV12-4 and TRBJ1-2; tentative D call: TRBD1 (6 bases). The CDR3 sequence is 15 residues long. V dropped 0 bases and J dropped 7 bases, with 15 bases sitting between them. This chain's CDR3 is CASSLALGGQGGYTF. Here the CDR3 DNA reads TGTGCCAGCAGTTTAGCGCTCGGGGGGCAAGGTGGCTACACCTTC.

Ten or more counts support this clonotype. The J gene is TRBJ2-1, the V gene TRBV3-1; possibly TRBD2 for D (6 bases). The CDR3 is made up of 13 amino acids. V was clipped by 4 bases and J by 10 bases, with 14 bases between them. Germline loops: CDR1 LGHDT, CDR2 YNNKEL (reference sequence). This CDR3 is CASSPYQTREQFF. Written as DNA, the CDR3 is TGTGCCAGCAGCCCGTACCAGACTAGGGAGCAGTTCTTC.

This clonotype came up many times. The chain carries TRBV20-1 and TRBJ1-1, with D unclear. V was trimmed by 3 bases and J by 0 bases, leaving 14 bases between them. Germline V lookup: CDR1 DFQATT, CDR2 SNEGSKA (reference sequence). This CDR3 region has 15 residues. CDR3: CSASRKGTMNTEAFF. In DNA, the CDR3 is TGCAGTGCTAGTAGAAAGGGAACCATGAACACTGAAGCTTTCTTT.

The chain recombines TRBV29-1 with TRBJ1-1; a weak D match, TRBD1 (5 bases). V lost 4 bases to trimming and J lost 1 base, with 7 bases between them. CDR1 and CDR2 from the germline V gene are SQVTM and ANQGSEA. The CDR3 runs to 12 residues. This CDR3 is CSVGGTNTEAFF. The CDR3 DNA reads as TGCAGCGTTGGGGGGACGAACACTGAAGCTTTCTTT.

The genes are TRBV7-3 and TRBJ2-2; the D is unclear. The CDR3 has 14 amino acids. V was trimmed by 4 bases and J by 0 bases, leaving 6 bases between them. Looked up from germline, CDR1 is SGHTA and CDR2 is FQGTGA. CDR3 nucleotides: TGTGCCAGCAGCTCCCTAGCGAACACCGGGGAGCTGTTTTTT. Translation gives CASSSLANTGELFF.

This clonotype was detected many times. The chain has TRBV3-1 and TRBJ2-7; D is undetermined. The CDR3 sequence is 14 residues long. V gave up 4 bases and J gave up 3 bases, with 13 bases separating them. CDR1 is LGHDT, CDR2 YNNKEL, per germline (reference sequence). This chain's CDR3 is CASSRSGVSYEQYF. The DNA for the CDR3 is TGTGCCAGCAGCCGCAGTGGGGTTAGCTACGAGCAGTACTTC.

This clonotype was picked up a small number of times. CDR3 nucleotide sequence: TGTGCCAGTAGTATAGGGACAGGCAGCAGTGAGCAGTTCTTC. It encodes CASSIGTGSSEQFF. The chain joins TRBV19 to TRBJ2-1; TRBD1 aligns across 7 bases. Trimming took 1 base from V and 9 from J; bases not matched to a gene: 6. The CDR3 loop spans 14 amino acids. Germline assignment: CDR1 LNHDA and CDR2 SQIVND (reference sequence).

This chain joins TRBV12-3 or TRBV12-4 and TRBJ1-2; possible D gene TRBD1, 5 bases. The CDR3 is 13 amino acids. V lost 6 bases and J 8 bases, leaving 16 bases between the germline ends. CDR3 residues: CASSRLTTGGYTF. In nucleotides, the CDR3 is TGTGCCAGCAGCCGACTGACAACAGGCGGCTACACCTTC.

J is TRBJ2-3 and V is TRBV28; 7 bases map to TRBD2. The V segment lost 7 bases and the J segment 5 bases; nucleotides outside the gene matches: 9. This CDR3 region has 14 residues. Germline CDR1 MDHEN, CDR2 SYDVKM. CDR3 loop: CASTLWGGRDTQYF. Written as DNA, the CDR3 is TGTGCCAGCACCCTCTGGGGGGGGAGAGATACGCAGTATTTT.

This clonotype has only a few counts. The V gene is TRBV6-2 or TRBV6-3, the J gene TRBJ2-2, with 7 positions matching TRBD2. Germline lookup yields CDR1 MNHEY and CDR2 SVGEGT. The CDR3 runs 17 residues. Trimming removed 2 bases from V and 5 bases from J; junction bases left unmatched: 11. CDR3 residues: CASSYPGGGDRTGELFF. The CDR3 DNA reads TGTGCCAGCAGTTACCCGGGCGGGGGTGATCGAACCGGGGAGCTGTTTTTT.

This clonotype was counted a few times. The rearrangement uses TRBV4-1 and TRBJ2-7; 8 positions agree with TRBD1. CDR1 and CDR2 (germline): MGHRA, YSYEKL. V gave up 4 bases and J gave up 3 bases; unmatched junction bases: 5. The CDR3 is made up of 14 amino acids. The CDR3, as DNA: TGCGCCAGCAGCCCGGGGGACAGGATCTACGAGCAGTACTTC. Protein sequence: CASSPGDRIYEQYF.

The CDR3 DNA reads as TGTGCCAGCGGTCCGCTAATCGGAGAGACCCAGTACTTC. It translates to CASGPLIGETQYF. The rearrangement uses TRBV7-2 and TRBJ2-5; D remains ambiguous. V was clipped by 8 bases and J by 4 bases, with 14 bases between them. Germline V lookup: CDR1 SGHTA, CDR2 FQGNSA. The length of the CDR3 is 13 residues.